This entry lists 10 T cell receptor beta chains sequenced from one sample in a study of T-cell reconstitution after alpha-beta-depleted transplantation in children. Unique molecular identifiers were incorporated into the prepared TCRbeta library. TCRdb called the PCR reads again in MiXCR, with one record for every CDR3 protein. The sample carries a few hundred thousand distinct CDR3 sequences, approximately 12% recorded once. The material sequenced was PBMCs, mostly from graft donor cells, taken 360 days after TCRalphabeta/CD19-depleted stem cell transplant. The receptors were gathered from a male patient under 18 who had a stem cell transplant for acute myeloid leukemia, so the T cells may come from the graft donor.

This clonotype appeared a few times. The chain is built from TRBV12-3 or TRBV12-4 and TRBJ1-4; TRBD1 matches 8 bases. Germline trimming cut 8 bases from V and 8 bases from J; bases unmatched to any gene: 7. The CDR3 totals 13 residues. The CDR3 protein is CASWTGPWEKLFF. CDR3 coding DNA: TGTGCCAGCTGGACAGGGCCTTGGGAAAAACTGTTTTTT.

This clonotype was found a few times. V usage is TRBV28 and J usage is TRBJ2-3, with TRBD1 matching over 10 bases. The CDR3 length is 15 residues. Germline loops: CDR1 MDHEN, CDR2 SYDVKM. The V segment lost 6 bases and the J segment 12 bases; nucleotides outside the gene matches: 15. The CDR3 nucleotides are TGTGCCAGCAGCCTTGGTGACAGGGGGCACACGGCCCAGTATTTT. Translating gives CASSLGDRGHTAQYF.

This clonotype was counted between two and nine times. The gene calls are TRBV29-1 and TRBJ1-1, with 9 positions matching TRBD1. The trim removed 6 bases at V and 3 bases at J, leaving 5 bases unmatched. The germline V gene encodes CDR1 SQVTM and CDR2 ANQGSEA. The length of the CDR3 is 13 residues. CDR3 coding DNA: TGCAGCGTCGGGGGGACAGGGTACACTGAAGCTTTCTTT. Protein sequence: CSVGGTGYTEAFF.

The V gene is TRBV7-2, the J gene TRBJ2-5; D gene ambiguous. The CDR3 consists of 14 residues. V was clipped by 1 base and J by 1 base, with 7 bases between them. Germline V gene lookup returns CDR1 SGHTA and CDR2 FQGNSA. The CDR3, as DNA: TGTGCCAGCAGCTTAGGAGTGGGCCAAGAGACCCAGTACTTC. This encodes CASSLGVGQETQYF.

The CDR3 spells CASSQELVYPGELFF. The CDR3 bases are TGCGCCAGCAGCCAAGAATTGGTGTATCCCGGGGAGCTGTTTTTT. This chain uses TRBV4-3 with TRBJ2-2; D ambiguous. Germline CDR1 LGHNA, CDR2 YSLEER. V shed 0 bases and J shed 6 bases, with 11 bases lying between them. The CDR3 spans 15 residues.

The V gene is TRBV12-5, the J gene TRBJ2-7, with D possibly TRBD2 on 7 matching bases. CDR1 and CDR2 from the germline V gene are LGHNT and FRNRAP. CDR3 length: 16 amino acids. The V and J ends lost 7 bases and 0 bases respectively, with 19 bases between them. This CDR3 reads CASANGGRGPSYEQYF. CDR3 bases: TGTGCTAGTGCCAATGGGGGGCGGGGGCCCTCCTACGAGCAGTACTTC.

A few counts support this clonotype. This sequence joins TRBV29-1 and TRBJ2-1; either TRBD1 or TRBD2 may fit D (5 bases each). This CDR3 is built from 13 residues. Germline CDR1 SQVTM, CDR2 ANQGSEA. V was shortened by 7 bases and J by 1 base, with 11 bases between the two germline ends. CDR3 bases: TGCAGCGCCTGGGGGTCTTCCTACAATGAGCAGTTCTTC. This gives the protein CSAWGSSYNEQFF.

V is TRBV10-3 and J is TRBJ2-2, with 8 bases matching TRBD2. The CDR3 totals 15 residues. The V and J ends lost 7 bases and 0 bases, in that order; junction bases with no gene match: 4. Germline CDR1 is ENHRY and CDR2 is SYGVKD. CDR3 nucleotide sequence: TGTGCCATCAAAATAGCGGGGACGAACACCGGGGAGCTGTTTTTT. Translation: CAIKIAGTNTGELFF.

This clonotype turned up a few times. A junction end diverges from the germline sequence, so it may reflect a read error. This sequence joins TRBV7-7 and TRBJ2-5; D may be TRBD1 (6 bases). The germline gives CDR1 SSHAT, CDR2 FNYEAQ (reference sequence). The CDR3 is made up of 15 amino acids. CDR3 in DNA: TGTGCTAGCAGCTTAGGTTCAGGGGTTCAAGAGACCCAGTACTTC. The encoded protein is CASSLGSGVQETQYF.

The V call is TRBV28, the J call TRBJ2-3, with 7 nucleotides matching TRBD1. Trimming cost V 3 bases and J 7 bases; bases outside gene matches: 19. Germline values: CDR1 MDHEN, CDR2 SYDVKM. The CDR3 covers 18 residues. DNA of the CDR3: TGTGCCAGCAGTTTGGACAGGACAACTTCGCCCCCGTATTATACGCAGTATTTT. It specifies CASSLDRTTSPPYYTQYF.